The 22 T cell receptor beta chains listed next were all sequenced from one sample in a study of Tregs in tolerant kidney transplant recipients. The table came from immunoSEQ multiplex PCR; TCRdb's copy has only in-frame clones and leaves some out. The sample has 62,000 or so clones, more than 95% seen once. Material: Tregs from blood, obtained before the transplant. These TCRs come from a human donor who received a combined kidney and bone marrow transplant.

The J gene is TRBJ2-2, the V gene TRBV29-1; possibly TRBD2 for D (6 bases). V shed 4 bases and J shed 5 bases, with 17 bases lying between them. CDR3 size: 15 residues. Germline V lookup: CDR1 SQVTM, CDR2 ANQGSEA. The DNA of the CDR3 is TGCAGCGTTGTAAGGCGGGAACCCAGTACCGGGGAGCTGTTTTTT. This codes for CSVVRREPSTGELFF.

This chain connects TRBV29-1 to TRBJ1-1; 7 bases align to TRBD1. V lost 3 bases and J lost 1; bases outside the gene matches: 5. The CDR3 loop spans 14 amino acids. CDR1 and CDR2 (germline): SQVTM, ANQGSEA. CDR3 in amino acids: CSVDDRVRNTEAFF. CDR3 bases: TGCAGCGTTGACGACAGGGTAAGGAACACTGAAGCTTTCTTT. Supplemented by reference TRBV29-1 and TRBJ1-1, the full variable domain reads SAVISQKPSRDICQRGTSLTIQCQVDSQVTMMFWYRQQPGQSLTLIATANQGSEATYESGFVIDKFPISRPNLTFSTLTVSNMSPEDSSIYLCSVDDRVRNTEAFFGQGTRLTVV.

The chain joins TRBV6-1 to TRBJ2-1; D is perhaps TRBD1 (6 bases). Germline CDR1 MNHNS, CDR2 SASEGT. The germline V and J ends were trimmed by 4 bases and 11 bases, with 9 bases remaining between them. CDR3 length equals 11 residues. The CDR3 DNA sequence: TGTGCCAGCAGTGCACAGGGCCAGCAGTTCTTC. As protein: CASSAQGQQFF.

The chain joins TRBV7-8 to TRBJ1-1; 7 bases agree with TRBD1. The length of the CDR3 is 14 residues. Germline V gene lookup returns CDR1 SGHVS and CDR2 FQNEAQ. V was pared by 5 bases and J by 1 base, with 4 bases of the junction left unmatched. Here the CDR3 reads CASSPRTGNTEAFF. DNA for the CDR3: TGTGCCAGCAGCCCGCGGACAGGGAACACTGAAGCTTTCTTT.

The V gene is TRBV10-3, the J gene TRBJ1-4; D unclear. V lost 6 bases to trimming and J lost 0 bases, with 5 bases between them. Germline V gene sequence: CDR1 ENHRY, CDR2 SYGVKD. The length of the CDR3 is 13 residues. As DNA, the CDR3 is TGTGCCATCAGACAGTCAACTAATGAAAAACTGTTTTTT. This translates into CAIRQSTNEKLFF.

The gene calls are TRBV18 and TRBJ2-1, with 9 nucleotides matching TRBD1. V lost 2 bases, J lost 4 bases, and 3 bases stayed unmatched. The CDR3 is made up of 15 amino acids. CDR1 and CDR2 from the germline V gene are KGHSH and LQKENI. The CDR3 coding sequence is TGTGCCAGCTCACCAGGGACAGGGACTTACAATGAGCAGTTCTTC. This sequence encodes CASSPGTGTYNEQFF. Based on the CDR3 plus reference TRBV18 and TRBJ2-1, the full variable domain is NAGVMQNPRHLVRRRGQEARLRCSPMKGHSHVYWYRQLPEEGLKFMVYLQKENIIDESGMPKERFSAEFPKEGPSILRIQQVVRGDSAAYFCASSPGTGTYNEQFFGPGTRLTVL.

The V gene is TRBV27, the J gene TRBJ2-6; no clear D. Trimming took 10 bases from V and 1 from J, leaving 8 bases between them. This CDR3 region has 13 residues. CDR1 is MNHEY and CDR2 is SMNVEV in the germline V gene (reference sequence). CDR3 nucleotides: TGTGCCATTGGGCTTTCTGGGGCCAACGTCCTGACTTTC. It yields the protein CAIGLSGANVLTF.

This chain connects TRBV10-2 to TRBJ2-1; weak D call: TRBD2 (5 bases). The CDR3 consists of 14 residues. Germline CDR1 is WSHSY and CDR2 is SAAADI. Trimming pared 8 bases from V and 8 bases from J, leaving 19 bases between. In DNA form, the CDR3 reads TGCGCCAGCGGAGTGGCTAGTCTGGAGGATGAGCAGTTCTTC. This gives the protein CASGVASLEDEQFF.

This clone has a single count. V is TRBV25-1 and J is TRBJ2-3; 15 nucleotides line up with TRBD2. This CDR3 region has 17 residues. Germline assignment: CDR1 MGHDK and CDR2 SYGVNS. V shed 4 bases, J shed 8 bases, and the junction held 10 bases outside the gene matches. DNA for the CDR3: TGTGCCAGCAGTGCGGGGACTAGCGGGAGGCCCAGGGGTACGCAGTATTTT. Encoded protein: CASSAGTSGRPRGTQYF. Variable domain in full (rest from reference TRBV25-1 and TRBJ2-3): EADIYQTPRYLVIGTGKKITLECSQTMGHDKMYWYQQDPGMELHLIHYSYGVNSTEKGDLSSESTVSRIRTEHFPLTLESARPSHTSQYLCASSAGTSGRPRGTQYFGPGTRLTVL.

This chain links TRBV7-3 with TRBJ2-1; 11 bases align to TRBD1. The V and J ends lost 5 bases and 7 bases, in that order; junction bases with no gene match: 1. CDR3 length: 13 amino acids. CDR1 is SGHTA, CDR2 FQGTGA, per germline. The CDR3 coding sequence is TGTGCCAGCAGCCGGGACAGGGGGAATGAGCAGTTCTTC. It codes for CASSRDRGNEQFF.

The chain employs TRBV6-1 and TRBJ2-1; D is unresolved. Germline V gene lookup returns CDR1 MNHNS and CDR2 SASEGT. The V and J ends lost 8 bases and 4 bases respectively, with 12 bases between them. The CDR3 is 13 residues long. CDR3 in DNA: TGTGCCAGCTCCAAGACAAGATACAATGAGCAGTTCTTC. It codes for CASSKTRYNEQFF.

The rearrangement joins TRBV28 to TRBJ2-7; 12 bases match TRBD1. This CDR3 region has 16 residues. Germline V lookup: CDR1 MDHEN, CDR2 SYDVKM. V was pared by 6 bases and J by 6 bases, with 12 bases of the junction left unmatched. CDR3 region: CASRFSLGQGAPEQYF. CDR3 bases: TGTGCCAGCAGGTTTTCACTGGGACAGGGGGCGCCCGAGCAGTACTTC.

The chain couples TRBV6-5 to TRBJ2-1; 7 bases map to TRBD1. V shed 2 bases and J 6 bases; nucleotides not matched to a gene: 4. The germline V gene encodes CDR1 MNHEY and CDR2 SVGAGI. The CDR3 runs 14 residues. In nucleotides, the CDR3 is TGTGCCAGCAGTTACAGGGGGCCCGGCAATGAGCAGTTCTTC. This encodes CASSYRGPGNEQFF.

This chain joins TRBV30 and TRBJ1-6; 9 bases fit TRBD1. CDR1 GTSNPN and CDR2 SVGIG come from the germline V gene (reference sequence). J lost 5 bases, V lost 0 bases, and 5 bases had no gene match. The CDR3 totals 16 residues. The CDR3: CAWSVPGTGHNSPLHF. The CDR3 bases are TGTGCCTGGAGTGTACCCGGGACAGGGCATAATTCACCCCTCCACTTT.

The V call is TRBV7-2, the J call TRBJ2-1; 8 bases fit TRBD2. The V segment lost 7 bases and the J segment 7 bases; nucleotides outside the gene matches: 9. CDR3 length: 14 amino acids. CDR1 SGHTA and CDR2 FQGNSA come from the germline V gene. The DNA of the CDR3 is TGTGCCAGCACCCCCGAGCGGGGGTTTAATGAGCAGTTCTTC. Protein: CASTPERGFNEQFF.

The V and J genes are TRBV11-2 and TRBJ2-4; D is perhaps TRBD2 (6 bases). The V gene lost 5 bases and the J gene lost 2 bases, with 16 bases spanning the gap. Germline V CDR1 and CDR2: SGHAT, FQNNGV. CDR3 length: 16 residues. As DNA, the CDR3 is TGTGCCAGCAGCCCTGGGACTGGGAGAACCAAAAACATTCAGTACTTC. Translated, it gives CASSPGTGRTKNIQYF.

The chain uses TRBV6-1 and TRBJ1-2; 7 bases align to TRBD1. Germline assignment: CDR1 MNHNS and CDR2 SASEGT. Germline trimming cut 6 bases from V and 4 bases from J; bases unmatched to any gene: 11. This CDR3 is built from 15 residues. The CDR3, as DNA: TGTGCCAGCAGCGACAGGGCGGATATGCTCTATGGCTACACCTTC. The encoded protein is CASSDRADMLYGYTF.

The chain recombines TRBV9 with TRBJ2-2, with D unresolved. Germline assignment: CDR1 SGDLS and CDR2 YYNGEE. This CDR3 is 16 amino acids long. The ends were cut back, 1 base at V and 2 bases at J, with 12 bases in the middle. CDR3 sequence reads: CASSVQARHNTGELFF. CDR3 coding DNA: TGTGCCAGCAGCGTACAAGCCCGACATAACACCGGGGAGCTGTTTTTT.

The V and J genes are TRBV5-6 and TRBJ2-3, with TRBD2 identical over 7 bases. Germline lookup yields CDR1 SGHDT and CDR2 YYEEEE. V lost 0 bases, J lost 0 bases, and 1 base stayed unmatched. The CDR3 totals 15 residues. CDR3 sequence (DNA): TGTGCCAGCAGCTTGGCTAGCGGAAGCACAGATACGCAGTATTTT. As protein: CASSLASGSTDTQYF.

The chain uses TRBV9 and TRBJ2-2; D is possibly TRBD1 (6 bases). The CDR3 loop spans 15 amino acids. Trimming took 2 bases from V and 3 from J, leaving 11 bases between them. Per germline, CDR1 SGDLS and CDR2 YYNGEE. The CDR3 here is CASSVGTPHTGELFF. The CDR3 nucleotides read TGTGCCAGCAGCGTCGGGACACCTCACACCGGGGAGCTGTTTTTT.

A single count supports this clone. The CDR3 DNA reads as TGCGCCAGCTCCACTAGCGATGGCAAAAACATTCAGTACTTC. Translated: CASSTSDGKNIQYF. The genes are TRBV4-3 and TRBJ2-4, with TRBD2 matching over 7 bases. Germline CDR1 is LGHNA and CDR2 is YSLEER. The ends lost 8 bases at V and 3 bases at J; junction bases unmatched: 7. The CDR3 loop spans 14 amino acids.

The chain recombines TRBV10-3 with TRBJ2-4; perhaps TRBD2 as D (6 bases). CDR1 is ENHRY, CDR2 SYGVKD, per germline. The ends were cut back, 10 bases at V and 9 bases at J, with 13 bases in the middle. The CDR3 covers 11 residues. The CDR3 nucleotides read TGTGCCAGCGGGGAGGTTGGCATTCAGTACTTC. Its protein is CASGEVGIQYF.